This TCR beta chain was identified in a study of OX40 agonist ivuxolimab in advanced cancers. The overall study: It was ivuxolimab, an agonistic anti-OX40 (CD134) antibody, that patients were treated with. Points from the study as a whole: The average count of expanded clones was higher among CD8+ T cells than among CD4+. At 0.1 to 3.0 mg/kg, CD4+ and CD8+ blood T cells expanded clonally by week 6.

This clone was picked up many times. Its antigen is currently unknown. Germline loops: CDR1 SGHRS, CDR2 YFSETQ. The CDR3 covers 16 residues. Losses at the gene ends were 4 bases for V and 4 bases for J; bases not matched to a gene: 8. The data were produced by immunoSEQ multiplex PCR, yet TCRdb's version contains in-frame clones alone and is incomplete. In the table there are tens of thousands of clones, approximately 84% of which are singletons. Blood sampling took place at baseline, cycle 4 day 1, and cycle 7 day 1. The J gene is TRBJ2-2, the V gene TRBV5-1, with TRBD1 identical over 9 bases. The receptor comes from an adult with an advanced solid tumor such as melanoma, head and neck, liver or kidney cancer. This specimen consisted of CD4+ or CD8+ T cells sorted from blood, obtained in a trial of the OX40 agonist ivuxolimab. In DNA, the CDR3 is TGCGCCAGCAGCCCCCCGGGACAGGGCCTCACCGGGGAGCTGTTTTTT. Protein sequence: CASSPPGQGLTGELFF.